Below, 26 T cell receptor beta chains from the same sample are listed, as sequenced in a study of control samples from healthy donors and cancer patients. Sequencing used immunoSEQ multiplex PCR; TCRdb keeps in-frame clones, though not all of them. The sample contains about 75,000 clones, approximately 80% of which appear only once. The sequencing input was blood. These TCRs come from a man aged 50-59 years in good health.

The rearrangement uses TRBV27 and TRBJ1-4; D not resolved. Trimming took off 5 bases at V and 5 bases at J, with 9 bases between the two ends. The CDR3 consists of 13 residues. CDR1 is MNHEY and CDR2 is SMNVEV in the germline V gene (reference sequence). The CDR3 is CASSLGSNEKLFF. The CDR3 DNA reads TGTGCCAGCAGTCTCGGATCAAATGAAAAACTGTTTTTT. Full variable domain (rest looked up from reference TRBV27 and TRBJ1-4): EAQVTQNPRYLITVTGKKLTVTCSQNMNHEYMSWYRQDPGLGLRQIYYSMNVEVTDKGDVPEGYKVSRKEKRNFPLILESPSPNQTSLYFCASSLGSNEKLFFGSGTQLSVL.

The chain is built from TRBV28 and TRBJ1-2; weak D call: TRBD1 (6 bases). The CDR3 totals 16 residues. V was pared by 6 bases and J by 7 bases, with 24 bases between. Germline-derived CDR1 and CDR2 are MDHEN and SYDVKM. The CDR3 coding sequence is TGTGCCAGCAGCTCCCCGAGAAGGGGGGGCGAAGGTGGCTACACCTTC. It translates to CASSSPRRGGEGGYTF.

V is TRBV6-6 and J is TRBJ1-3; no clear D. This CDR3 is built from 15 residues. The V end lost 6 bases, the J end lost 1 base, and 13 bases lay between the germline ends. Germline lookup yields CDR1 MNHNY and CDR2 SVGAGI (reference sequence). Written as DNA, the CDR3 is TGTGCCAGCAGCCCGGGGAGTAGATCTGGAAACACCATATATTTT. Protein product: CASSPGSRSGNTIYF.

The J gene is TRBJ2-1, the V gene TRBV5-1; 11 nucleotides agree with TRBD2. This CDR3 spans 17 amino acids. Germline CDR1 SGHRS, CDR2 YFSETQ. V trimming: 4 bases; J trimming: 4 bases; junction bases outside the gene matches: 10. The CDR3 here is CASSTGTSGAFYNEQFF. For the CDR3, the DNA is TGCGCCAGCAGCACTGGGACTAGCGGAGCATTTTACAATGAGCAGTTCTTC.

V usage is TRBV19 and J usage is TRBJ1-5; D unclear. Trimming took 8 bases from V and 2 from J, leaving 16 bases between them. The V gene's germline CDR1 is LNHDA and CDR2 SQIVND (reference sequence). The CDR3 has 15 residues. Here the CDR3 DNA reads TGTGCCAGTGAATTTTTGGGAATTGGCAATCAGCCCCAGCATTTT. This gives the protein CASEFLGIGNQPQHF.

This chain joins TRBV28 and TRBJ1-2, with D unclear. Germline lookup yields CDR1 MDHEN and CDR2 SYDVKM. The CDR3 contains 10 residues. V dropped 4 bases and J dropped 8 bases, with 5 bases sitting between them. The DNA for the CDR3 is TGTGCCAGCAGTTCGATAGGCTACACCTTC. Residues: CASSSIGYTF.

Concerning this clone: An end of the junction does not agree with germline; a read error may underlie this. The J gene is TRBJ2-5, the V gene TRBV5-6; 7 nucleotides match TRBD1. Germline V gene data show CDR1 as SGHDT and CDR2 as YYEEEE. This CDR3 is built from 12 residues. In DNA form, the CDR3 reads TGTGCCAGCAGCTTGAACAGGGGAACCCTGTACTTC. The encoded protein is CASSLNRGTLYF.

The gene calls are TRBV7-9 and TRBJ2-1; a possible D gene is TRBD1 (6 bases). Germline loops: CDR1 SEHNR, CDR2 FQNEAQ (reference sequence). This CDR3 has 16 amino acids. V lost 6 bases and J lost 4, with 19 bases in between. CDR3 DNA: TGTGCCAGCAGTCCGCGCCCCGGACAGAGATACAATGAGCAGTTCTTC. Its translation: CASSPRPGQRYNEQFF.

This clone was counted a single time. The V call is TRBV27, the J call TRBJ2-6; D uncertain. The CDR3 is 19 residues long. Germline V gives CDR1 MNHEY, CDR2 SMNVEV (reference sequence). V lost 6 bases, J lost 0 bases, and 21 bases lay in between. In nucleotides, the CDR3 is TGTGCCAGCAGCTATTATCTATCGCCAGGTAGCTCTGGGGCCAACGTCCTGACTTTC. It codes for CASSYYLSPGSSGANVLTF. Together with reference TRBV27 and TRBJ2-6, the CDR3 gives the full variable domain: EAQVTQNPRYLITVTGKKLTVTCSQNMNHEYMSWYRQDPGLGLRQIYYSMNVEVTDKGDVPEGYKVSRKEKRNFPLILESPSPNQTSLYFCASSYYLSPGSSGANVLTFGAGSRLTVL.

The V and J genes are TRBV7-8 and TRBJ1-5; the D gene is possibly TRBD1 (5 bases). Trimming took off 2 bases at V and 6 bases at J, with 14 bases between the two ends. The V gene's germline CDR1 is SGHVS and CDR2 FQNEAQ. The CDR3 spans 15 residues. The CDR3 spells CASSLSSGGGQPQHF. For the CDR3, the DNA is TGTGCCAGCAGCTTATCGTCAGGCGGGGGTCAGCCCCAGCATTTT.

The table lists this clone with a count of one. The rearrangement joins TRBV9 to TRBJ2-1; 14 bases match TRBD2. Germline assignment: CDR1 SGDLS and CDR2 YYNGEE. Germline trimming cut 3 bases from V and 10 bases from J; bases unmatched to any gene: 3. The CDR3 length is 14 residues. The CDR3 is CASSAGTSGSEQFF. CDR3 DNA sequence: TGTGCCAGCAGCGCCGGGACTAGCGGGAGCGAGCAGTTCTTC.

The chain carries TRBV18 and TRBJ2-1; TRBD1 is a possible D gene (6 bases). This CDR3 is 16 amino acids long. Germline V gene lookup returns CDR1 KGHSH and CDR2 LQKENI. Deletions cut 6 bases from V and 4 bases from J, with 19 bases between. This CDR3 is CASSLQPGTSYNEQFF. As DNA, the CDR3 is TGTGCCAGCTCGCTTCAACCCGGGACATCGTACAATGAGCAGTTCTTC.

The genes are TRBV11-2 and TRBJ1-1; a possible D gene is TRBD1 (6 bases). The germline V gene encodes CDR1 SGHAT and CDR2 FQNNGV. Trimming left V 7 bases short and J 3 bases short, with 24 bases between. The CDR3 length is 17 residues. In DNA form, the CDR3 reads TGTGCCAGCACCCGAGTAGGGGGGGGCGTAGTATACACTGAAGCTTTCTTT. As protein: CASTRVGGGVVYTEAFF. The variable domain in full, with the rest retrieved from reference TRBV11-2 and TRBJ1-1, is EAGVAQSPRYKIIEKRQSVAFWCNPISGHATLYWYQQILGQGPKLLIQFQNNGVVDDSQLPKDRFSAERLKGVDSTLKIQPAKLEDSAVYLCASTRVGGGVVYTEAFFGQGTRLTVV.

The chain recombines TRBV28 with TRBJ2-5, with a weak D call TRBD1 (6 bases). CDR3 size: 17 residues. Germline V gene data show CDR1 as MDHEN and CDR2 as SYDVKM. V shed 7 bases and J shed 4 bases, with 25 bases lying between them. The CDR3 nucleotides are TGTGCCAGCAATGGTCCCGAGGGGGTGGGAGTAGCAGAGACCCAGTACTTC. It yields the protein CASNGPEGVGVAETQYF.

The DNA for the CDR3 is TGCAGCGTTGGGGCCGGGACGATCGGGGATGAGCAGTTCTTC. Protein sequence: CSVGAGTIGDEQFF. V is TRBV29-1 and J is TRBJ2-1, with D possibly being TRBD1 or TRBD2 (5 bases each). Germline CDR1 reads SQVTM; CDR2 reads ANQGSEA. There are 14 residues in the CDR3. V shed 4 bases and J shed 8 bases, with 18 bases lying between them.

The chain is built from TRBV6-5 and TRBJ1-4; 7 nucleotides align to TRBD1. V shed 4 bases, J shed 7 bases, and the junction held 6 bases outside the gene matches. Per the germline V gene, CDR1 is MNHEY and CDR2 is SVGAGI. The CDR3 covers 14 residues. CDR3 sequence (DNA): TGTGCCAGCAGTTCGACAGGGAAAGGTGAAAAACTGTTTTTT. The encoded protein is CASSSTGKGEKLFF.

The CDR3 nucleotides are TGTGCCAGTAGAATACAGGGAGTACTCGATTCACCCCTCCACTTT. It translates to CASRIQGVLDSPLHF. J is TRBJ1-6 and V is TRBV19, with D perhaps TRBD1 (6 bases). The CDR3 consists of 15 residues. V was clipped by 6 bases and J by 8 bases, with 17 bases between them. CDR1 is LNHDA and CDR2 is SQIVND in the germline V gene (reference sequence).

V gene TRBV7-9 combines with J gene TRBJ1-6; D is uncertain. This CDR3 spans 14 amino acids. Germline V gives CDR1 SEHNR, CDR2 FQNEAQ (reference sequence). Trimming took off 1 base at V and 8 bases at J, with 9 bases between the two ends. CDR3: CASSLGEGYSPLHF. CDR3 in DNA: TGTGCCAGCAGCTTAGGCGAGGGCTATTCACCCCTCCACTTT.

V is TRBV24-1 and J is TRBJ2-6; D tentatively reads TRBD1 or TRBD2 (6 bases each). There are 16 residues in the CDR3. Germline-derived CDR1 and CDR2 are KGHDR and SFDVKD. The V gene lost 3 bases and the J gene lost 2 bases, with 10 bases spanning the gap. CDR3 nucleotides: TGTGCCACCAGTGATCCCGGGGGCCCTGGGGCCAACGTCCTGACTTTC. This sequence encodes CATSDPGGPGANVLTF.

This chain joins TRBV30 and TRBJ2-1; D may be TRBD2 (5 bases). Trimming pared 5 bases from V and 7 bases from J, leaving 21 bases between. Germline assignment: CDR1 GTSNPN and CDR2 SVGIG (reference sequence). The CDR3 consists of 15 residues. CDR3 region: CAWAATWGAQNEQFF. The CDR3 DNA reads TGTGCCTGGGCCGCTACGTGGGGAGCGCAGAATGAGCAGTTCTTC.

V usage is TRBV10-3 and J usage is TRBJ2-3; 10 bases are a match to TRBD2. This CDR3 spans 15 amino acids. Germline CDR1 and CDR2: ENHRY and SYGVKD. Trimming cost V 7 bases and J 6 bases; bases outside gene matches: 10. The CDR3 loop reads CAIKEPAGGADTQYF. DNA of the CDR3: TGTGCCATCAAGGAGCCAGCGGGGGGGGCGGATACGCAGTATTTT.

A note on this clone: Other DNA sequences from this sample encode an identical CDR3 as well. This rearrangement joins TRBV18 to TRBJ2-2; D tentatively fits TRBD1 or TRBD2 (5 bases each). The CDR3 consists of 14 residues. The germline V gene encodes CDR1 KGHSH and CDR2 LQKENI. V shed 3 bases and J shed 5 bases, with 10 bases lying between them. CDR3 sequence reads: CASSPPEGTGELFF. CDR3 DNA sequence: TGTGCCAGCTCACCGCCCGAGGGGACCGGGGAGCTGTTTTTT.

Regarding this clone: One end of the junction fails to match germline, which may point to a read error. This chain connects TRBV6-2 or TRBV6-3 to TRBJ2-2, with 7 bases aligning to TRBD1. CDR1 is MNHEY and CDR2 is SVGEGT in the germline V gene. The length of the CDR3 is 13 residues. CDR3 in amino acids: CASTYRGPGELFF. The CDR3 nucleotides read TGTGCCAGCACTTACAGGGGTCCCGGGGAGCTGTTTTTT.

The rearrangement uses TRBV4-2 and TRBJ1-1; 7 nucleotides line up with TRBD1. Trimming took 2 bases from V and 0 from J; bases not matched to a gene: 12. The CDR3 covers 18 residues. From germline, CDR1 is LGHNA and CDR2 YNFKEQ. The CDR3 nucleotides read TGTGCCAGCAGCCAAACCCCAGGGGGTGGAGGGATGAACACTGAAGCTTTCTTT. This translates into CASSQTPGGGGMNTEAFF.

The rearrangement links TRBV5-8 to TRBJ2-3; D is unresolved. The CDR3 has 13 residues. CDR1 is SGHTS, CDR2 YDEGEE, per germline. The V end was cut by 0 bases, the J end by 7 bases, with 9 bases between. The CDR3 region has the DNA TGTGCCAGCAGCTTGGGGCAGGATAATACGCAGTATTTT. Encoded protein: CASSLGQDNTQYF.

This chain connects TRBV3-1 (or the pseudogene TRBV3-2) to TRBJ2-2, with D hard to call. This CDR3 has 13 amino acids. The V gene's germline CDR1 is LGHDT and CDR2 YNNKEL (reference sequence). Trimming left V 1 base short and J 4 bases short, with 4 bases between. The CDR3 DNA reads TGTGCCAGCAGCCAAGCCAGCACCGGGGAGCTGTTTTTT. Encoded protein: CASSQASTGELFF.